A single sample is the source of the 22 T cell receptor beta chains below, sequenced in a study of blood T cell repertoires in COVID-19. Assay used: immunoSEQ multiplex PCR; TCRdb lists only in-frame clones, some missing. This sample has more than 150,000 clones, with over 70% found just once. Sequencing was carried out using peripheral blood. Every receptor here comes from a woman aged 55 to 70 with acute or convalescent COVID-19.

The V and J genes are TRBV7-6 and TRBJ2-3; perhaps TRBD2 as D (5 bases). The germline CDR1 and CDR2 sequences are SGHVS and FNYEAQ. Trimming removed 3 bases at V and 3 bases at J, with 13 bases between. The CDR3 length is 15 residues. The DNA for the CDR3 is TGTGCCAGCAGCTTCCTGGCGGGCGGGACAGATACGCAGTATTTT. Its translation: CASSFLAGGTDTQYF.

The chain carries TRBV19 and TRBJ1-1; TRBD1 aligns across 7 bases. The ends lost 7 bases at V and 0 bases at J; junction bases unmatched: 5. CDR1 LNHDA and CDR2 SQIVND come from the germline V gene (reference sequence). This CDR3 is 14 amino acids long. This CDR3 reads CASNRDSMNTEAFF. DNA of the CDR3: TGTGCCAGTAACCGGGACAGCATGAACACTGAAGCTTTCTTT.

This chain joins TRBV4-2 and TRBJ2-5, with TRBD1 matching over 9 bases. The length of the CDR3 is 15 residues. Trimming removed 4 bases from V and 5 bases from J; junction bases left unmatched: 8. From germline, CDR1 is LGHNA and CDR2 YNFKEQ. CDR3 DNA: TGTGCCAGCAGCCTCCTGAGACAGGGGGGGGAGACCCAGTACTTC. Translating it yields CASSLLRQGGETQYF.

In this sample, this clone turned up a few times. This chain joins TRBV15 and TRBJ1-5, with D perhaps matching TRBD1 (5 bases). The V gene lost 0 bases and the J gene lost 2 bases, with 8 bases spanning the gap. Germline V gene data show CDR1 as LNHNV and CDR2 as YYDKDF (reference sequence). The CDR3 is made up of 15 amino acids. The CDR3 DNA reads as TGTGCCACCAGCAGAGAACGGGGGGGCAATCAGCCCCAGCATTTT. Amino acid sequence: CATSRERGGNQPQHF.

V and J are TRBV10-2 and TRBJ2-3; 10 bases fit TRBD2. Germline V gene data show CDR1 as WSHSY and CDR2 as SAAADI. The trim removed 4 bases at V and 6 bases at J, leaving 13 bases unmatched. This CDR3 is 17 amino acids long. In DNA, the CDR3 is TGCGCCAGCAGTGTAGCGGGGGGAACTTTTCGATCGGATACGCAGTATTTT. It translates to CASSVAGGTFRSDTQYF.

The chain links TRBV24-1 to TRBJ2-3, with 8 nucleotides matching TRBD2. The V and J ends lost 9 bases and 4 bases, in that order; junction bases with no gene match: 5. The CDR3 runs 13 residues. Looked up from germline, CDR1 is KGHDR and CDR2 is SFDVKD. Here the CDR3 DNA reads TGTGCCACCTCCGGGAGGGCTCCAGATACGCAGTATTTT. This encodes CATSGRAPDTQYF.

The chain links TRBV7-2 to TRBJ2-3, with 7 bases identical to TRBD2. V shed 0 bases and J 4 bases; nucleotides not matched to a gene: 1. In germline, CDR1 is SGHTA, CDR2 FQGNSA. The CDR3 loop spans 14 amino acids. CDR3 sequence reads: CASSLAGGADTQYF. The CDR3, as DNA: TGTGCCAGCAGCTTAGCGGGGGGGGCAGATACGCAGTATTTT.

The CDR3 nucleotides read TGCAGTGCTAGTCGACTAGCGGGGGACTACTTC. The encoded protein is CSASRLAGDYF. This chain connects TRBV20-1 to TRBJ2-7; 12 bases map to TRBD2. The CDR3 runs to 11 residues. V was clipped by 3 bases and J by 13 bases; unmatched bases: 4. Germline V gene data show CDR1 as DFQATT and CDR2 as SNEGSKA (reference sequence).

The chain uses TRBV6-5 and TRBJ1-6; unclear D gene. V was trimmed by 8 bases and J by 5 bases, leaving 10 bases between them. The CDR3 spans 13 residues. Germline V gene lookup returns CDR1 MNHEY and CDR2 SVGAGI. The CDR3 DNA reads TGTGCCAGCGGGCGACCGGATAATTCACCCCTCCACTTT. As protein: CASGRPDNSPLHF.

The chain employs TRBV6-2 or TRBV6-3 and TRBJ2-2; no definite D call. Germline V gene sequence: CDR1 MNHEY, CDR2 SVGEGT. The CDR3 loop spans 13 amino acids. Trimming took off 4 bases at V and 2 bases at J, with 5 bases between the two ends. DNA for the CDR3: TGTGCCAGCAGTTCCAAAAACACCGGGGAGCTGTTTTTT. It specifies CASSSKNTGELFF.

This clone was seen only a few times. This sequence joins TRBV5-5 and TRBJ2-3, with 10 positions matching TRBD2. The CDR3 is 15 residues long. The V gene end was trimmed by 4 bases and the J gene end by 2 bases; junction bases not matched to a gene: 4. Germline V gene lookup returns CDR1 SGHKS and CDR2 YYEKEE (reference sequence). The CDR3 protein is CASSRTSGFTDTQYF. In nucleotides, the CDR3 is TGTGCCAGCAGCCGGACTAGCGGTTTCACAGATACGCAGTATTTT.

The J gene is TRBJ2-1, the V gene TRBV7-2; 8 bases are a match to TRBD2. CDR3 length: 16 amino acids. CDR1 is SGHTA, CDR2 FQGNSA, per germline. The V gene end was trimmed by 2 bases and the J gene end by 1 base; junction bases not matched to a gene: 4. The CDR3 sequence: CASSLFGGASYNEQFF. Written as DNA, the CDR3 is TGTGCCAGCAGCTTATTCGGGGGGGCTTCCTACAATGAGCAGTTCTTC.

The V call is TRBV27, the J call TRBJ1-1, with D uncertain. V was clipped by 3 bases and J by 8 bases, with 13 bases between them. The CDR3 runs 13 residues. Germline CDR1 reads MNHEY; CDR2 reads SMNVEV (reference sequence). CDR3 loop: CASSFYRSLEAFF. CDR3 nucleotide sequence: TGTGCCAGCAGTTTTTATCGGTCATTAGAAGCTTTCTTT.

The chain recombines TRBV5-1 with TRBJ2-3, with unresolved D. The CDR3 totals 15 residues. The ends were cut back, 2 bases at V and 0 bases at J, with 10 bases in the middle. Germline lookup yields CDR1 SGHRS and CDR2 YFSETQ. CDR3 in amino acids: CASSFGGASTDTQYF. In nucleotides, the CDR3 is TGCGCCAGCAGCTTCGGCGGTGCTAGCACAGATACGCAGTATTTT.

This clone has only one observation. The rearrangement joins TRBV5-6 to TRBJ2-7; the D gene is possibly TRBD2 (5 bases). This CDR3 is 15 amino acids long. Trimming removed 3 bases from V and 3 bases from J, with 16 bases in between. Germline-derived CDR1 and CDR2 are SGHDT and YYEEEE. CDR3 residues: CASSSIGLLGYEQYF. CDR3 DNA sequence: TGTGCCAGCAGCTCCATCGGACTGCTGGGCTACGAGCAGTACTTC.

The CDR3 region has the DNA TGTGCCAGCAGCGCGACAGGGGGCTATGGCTACACCTTC. This codes for CASSATGGYGYTF. The chain combines TRBV6-5 with TRBJ1-2; TRBD1 aligns across 9 bases. Looked up from germline, CDR1 is MNHEY and CDR2 is SVGAGI. V was pared by 6 bases and J by 4 bases, with 3 bases of the junction left unmatched. This CDR3 is 13 amino acids long.

The chain combines TRBV5-6 with TRBJ2-5, with TRBD2 matching over 8 bases. Germline CDR1 and CDR2: SGHDT and YYEEEE. The CDR3 consists of 15 residues. After removal of 1 base from V and 2 bases from J, the junction contained 4 bases not matched to a gene. CDR3 sequence reads: CASSLLGGGQETQYF. CDR3 DNA sequence: TGTGCCAGCAGCTTGCTAGGCGGGGGGCAAGAGACCCAGTACTTC.

Comments on this clone: This sample also contains other DNA sequences that code for the same CDR3. This sequence joins TRBV9 and TRBJ1-2, with 7 bases identical to TRBD1. The CDR3 extends over 14 amino acids. Germline V gene sequence: CDR1 SGDLS, CDR2 YYNGEE. V lost 3 bases, J lost 6 bases, and 8 bases stayed unmatched. CDR3 coding DNA: TGTGCCAGCAGCGGGCCTACAGGGGAGGATGGCTACACCTTC. This translates into CASSGPTGEDGYTF.

The chain carries TRBV5-4 and TRBJ1-1, with 8 bases lining up with TRBD1. From germline, CDR1 is SGHNT and CDR2 YYREEE (reference sequence). Trimming at V came to 6 bases and at J to 5 bases, leaving 6 bases not matched to a gene. The CDR3 totals 13 residues. CDR3 protein: CASNRQGRTEAFF. CDR3 bases: TGTGCCAGCAACCGACAGGGGCGGACTGAAGCTTTCTTT. Full variable domain (remainder filled in from reference TRBV5-4 and TRBJ1-1): ETGVTQSPTHLIKTRGQQVTLRCSSQSGHNTVSWYQQALGQGPQFIFQYYREEENGRGNFPPRFSGLQFPNYSSELNVNALELDDSALYLCASNRQGRTEAFFGQGTRLTVV.

CDR3 nucleotide sequence: TGTGCCAGCAGTTACTCTAAGAGGACTGGAAACACCATATATTTT. Amino acids: CASSYSKRTGNTIYF. The genes are TRBV6-5 and TRBJ1-3; D gene uncertain. The CDR3 loop spans 15 amino acids. Germline CDR1 MNHEY, CDR2 SVGAGI. Deletions cut 0 bases from V and 2 bases from J, with 8 bases between.

This clone was observed a few times. The rearrangement links TRBV5-1 to TRBJ1-2, with D hard to call. Germline V CDR1 and CDR2: SGHRS, YFSETQ. Trimming removed 4 bases from V and 6 bases from J, with 10 bases in between. This CDR3 contains 12 residues. This CDR3 is CASSVNRDGYTF. CDR3 in DNA: TGCGCCAGCAGCGTAAATCGTGATGGCTACACCTTC.

The chain links TRBV14 to TRBJ2-7; the D is unclear. The CDR3 has 14 amino acids. Looked up from germline, CDR1 is SGHDN and CDR2 is FVKESK. V shed 0 bases and J shed 1 base, with 7 bases lying between them. In nucleotides, the CDR3 is TGTGCCAGCAGCCAAGATTTCATTTCCTACGAGCAGTACTTC. Translation gives CASSQDFISYEQYF.